A single sample is the source of the 6 T cell receptor beta chains below, sequenced in a study of T cell responses to AZD1222 COVID-19 vaccine. Libraries were prepared by immunoSEQ multiplex PCR; TCRdb keeps only in-frame clonotypes and omits some of them. The sample includes 95,000 to 150,000 clones, approximately 94% seen only once; the top ten take around 5%. Sequences were derived from peripheral blood, sampled 28 days after the second AZD1222 dose. The source is an adult who received the AZD1222 COVID-19 vaccine.

The genes are TRBV6-2 or TRBV6-3 and TRBJ2-1, with a possible D match to TRBD2 (5 bases). The CDR3 length is 16 residues. V lost 4 bases and J lost 0, with 13 bases in between. Germline V gives CDR1 MNHEY, CDR2 SVGEGT. In nucleotides, the CDR3 is TGTGCCAGCAGTTCCTCCGGAGGTCGCTCCTACAATGAGCAGTTCTTC. Translating it yields CASSSSGGRSYNEQFF.

This sequence joins TRBV27 and TRBJ1-1; unclear D gene. The CDR3 totals 11 residues. V shed 7 bases and J shed 4 bases, with 7 bases lying between them. Germline V gives CDR1 MNHEY, CDR2 SMNVEV (reference sequence). The CDR3 protein is CASTLGTEAFF. For the CDR3, the DNA is TGTGCCAGCACCTTGGGCACTGAAGCTTTCTTT.

The chain has TRBV19 and TRBJ1-1; D remains unclear. The germline V and J ends were trimmed by 3 bases and 4 bases, with 15 bases remaining between them. CDR1 LNHDA and CDR2 SQIVND come from the germline V gene (reference sequence). The CDR3 length is 15 residues. CDR3 bases: TGTGCCAGTAGTATCGTTTCGGGGTATGGCACTGAAGCTTTCTTT. It specifies CASSIVSGYGTEAFF. The variable domain in full, completed from reference TRBV19 and TRBJ1-1, reads DGGITQSPKYLFRKEGQNVTLSCEQNLNHDAMYWYRQDPGQGLRLIYYSQIVNDFQKGDIAEGYSVSREKKESFPLTVTSAQKNPTAFYLCASSIVSGYGTEAFFGQGTRLTVV.

The chain employs TRBV12-3 or TRBV12-4 and TRBJ2-3, with no clear D. V lost 6 bases and J lost 4, with 8 bases in between. The CDR3 runs 12 residues. The CDR3 nucleotides read TGTGCCAGCAGCACGTTGGCAGATACGCAGTATTTT. Translation: CASSTLADTQYF.

The V and J genes are TRBV4-3 and TRBJ2-3; D possibly corresponds to TRBD2 (7 bases). The CDR3 covers 20 residues. The V gene lost 0 bases and the J gene lost 2 bases, with 24 bases spanning the gap. From germline, CDR1 is LGHNA and CDR2 YSLEER. The CDR3 is CASSQEVVGGGRVNTDTQYF. The CDR3 DNA sequence: TGCGCCAGCAGCCAAGAAGTTGTGGGGGGGGGCCGAGTTAACACAGATACGCAGTATTTT.

The V gene is TRBV5-6, the J gene TRBJ1-5; perhaps TRBD1 as D (6 bases). The CDR3 has 14 residues. V lost 0 bases to trimming and J lost 9 bases, with 13 bases between them. Germline CDR1 SGHDT, CDR2 YYEEEE. The CDR3 reads CASSLGQGMGPQHF. Written as DNA, the CDR3 is TGTGCCAGCAGCTTGGGGCAGGGGATGGGGCCCCAGCATTTT.